This section outlines one TCR beta chain sequence together with its context. The ends lost 1 base at V and 9 bases at J; junction bases unmatched: 15. The CDR3 spans 17 residues. The germline gives CDR1 LGHNA, CDR2 YNFKEQ. This record belongs to a study of blood T cell repertoires in COVID-19. Study context: COVID-19 samples, acute and convalescent, were from the United States, Italy and Spain. Sources were T cells, B-cell-depleted T cells, or PBMCs; the material itself was cDNA or gDNA.

Study processing details: Using reference gene primer amplification, nucleated cell counts were estimated. Using immunoSEQ multiplex PCR, the repertoire was profiled, and TCRdb retains in-frame clones only, with some absent. That table supplies the V and J calls and clone size; D and trimming were determined from the DNA. Of about 150,000 clones in the sample, 80% to 85% are singletons; the top ten hold about 8.1%. The chain joins TRBV4-2 to TRBJ2-1, with TRBD1 matching 7 bases. Sequenced input: peripheral blood. This TCR was sampled from a man younger than 45 with COVID-19, enrolled during active disease. The DNA of the CDR3 is TGTGCCAGCAGCCAAGTGGTGGGACAGTTTAGTTTCGGTGAGCAGTTCTTC. This gives the protein CASSQVVGQFSFGEQFF.